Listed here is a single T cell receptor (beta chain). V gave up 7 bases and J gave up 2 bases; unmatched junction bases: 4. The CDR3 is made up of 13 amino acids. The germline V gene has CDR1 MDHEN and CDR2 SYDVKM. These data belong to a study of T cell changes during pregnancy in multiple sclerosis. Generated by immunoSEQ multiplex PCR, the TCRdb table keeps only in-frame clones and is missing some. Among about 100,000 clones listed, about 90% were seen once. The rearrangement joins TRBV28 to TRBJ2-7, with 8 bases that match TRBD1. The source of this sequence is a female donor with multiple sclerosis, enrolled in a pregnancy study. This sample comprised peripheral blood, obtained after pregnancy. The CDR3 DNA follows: TGTGCCAGCACCGGGACAGGTGCCTACGAGCAGTACTTC. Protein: CASTGTGAYEQYF. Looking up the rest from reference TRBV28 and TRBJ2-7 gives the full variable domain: DVKVTQSSRYLVKRTGEKVFLECVQDMDHENMFWYRQDPGLGLRLIYFSYDVKMKEKGDIPEGYSVSREKKERFSLILESASTNQTSMYLCASTGTGAYEQYFGPGTRLTVT.